These 22 T cell receptor beta chains came from one sample sequenced in a study of blood T cell repertoires in COVID-19. This table comes from immunoSEQ multiplex PCR, and its TCRdb copy is limited to in-frame clones, with some not included. Here the sample spans approximately 290,000 clones, 89% being singletons. Sequencing was carried out using peripheral blood. The receptors were sampled from a woman in her sixties with acute or convalescent COVID-19.

CDR3 residues: CASILRDPLGETQYF. The CDR3 DNA reads as TGTGCCAGCATATTGCGGGACCCGCTTGGTGAGACCCAGTACTTC. The chain uses TRBV28 and TRBJ2-5; maybe TRBD2 (6 bases). V was shortened by 7 bases and J by 5 bases, with 20 bases between the two germline ends. Looked up from germline, CDR1 is MDHEN and CDR2 is SYDVKM. The CDR3 runs to 15 residues.

This clone occurred once. The chain recombines TRBV25-1 with TRBJ1-2, with a weak D call TRBD1 (5 bases). V was pared by 3 bases and J by 1 base, with 9 bases between. Germline V CDR1 and CDR2: MGHDK, SYGVNS. The length of the CDR3 is 14 residues. CDR3 amino acids: CASSERQNNYGYTF. CDR3 in DNA: TGTGCCAGCAGTGAGCGACAGAATAACTATGGCTACACCTTC.

The CDR3 DNA is TGTGCCAGCAGCCAAGCCCCGGGACAGGGGGCGCTTAATGAGCAGTTCTTC. As protein: CASSQAPGQGALNEQFF. The chain employs TRBV4-2 and TRBJ2-1; TRBD1 agrees at 12 bases. The germline V gene encodes CDR1 LGHNA and CDR2 YNFKEQ. Losses at the gene ends were 1 base for V and 7 bases for J; bases not matched to a gene: 8. CDR3 length equals 17 residues.

The chain recombines TRBV27 with TRBJ1-6, with 8 bases aligning to TRBD1. V was clipped by 4 bases and J by 7 bases; unmatched bases: 0. The CDR3 is made up of 13 amino acids. Germline-derived CDR1 and CDR2 are MNHEY and SMNVEV (reference sequence). For the CDR3, the DNA is TGTGCCAGCAGTTACAGGGGGAATTCACCCCTCCACTTT. Translation gives CASSYRGNSPLHF.

This clone is a singleton in its sample. The gene calls are TRBV27 and TRBJ1-1, with TRBD1 matching 7 bases. The CDR3 consists of 14 residues. Trimming at V came to 3 bases and at J to 11 bases, leaving 12 bases not matched to a gene. Germline V gene data show CDR1 as MNHEY and CDR2 as SMNVEV (reference sequence). In DNA form, the CDR3 reads TGTGCCAGCAGTTTCACCAGGACAGGAGGGACGGCTTTCTTT. This encodes CASSFTRTGGTAFF.

The chain uses TRBV6-2 or TRBV6-3 and TRBJ2-5; weak D call: TRBD2 (6 bases). This CDR3 region has 16 residues. V lost 4 bases and J lost 5, with 20 bases in between. Germline CDR1 MNHEY, CDR2 SVGEGT. CDR3 sequence reads: CASSLAGRGLMETQYF. The CDR3, as DNA: TGTGCCAGCAGTTTGGCGGGGAGAGGGTTAATGGAGACCCAGTACTTC.

CDR3 sequence: CASSYPPGQGNTEAFF. CDR3 in DNA: TGCGCCAGCAGCTATCCTCCGGGACAGGGCAACACTGAAGCTTTCTTT. The rearrangement uses TRBV5-1 and TRBJ1-1; 9 bases line up with TRBD1. The junction had 8 bases not matched to a gene; V was cut back by 3 bases and J by 2 bases. Germline V lookup: CDR1 SGHRS, CDR2 YFSETQ. The CDR3 is 16 amino acids.

The CDR3 DNA follows: TGTGCCAGCAGCCAAAGAACCGGGACAGGGGCAACTGAAGCTTTCTTT. This gives the protein CASSQRTGTGATEAFF. The chain couples TRBV3-1 (or the pseudogene TRBV3-2) to TRBJ1-1; 10 bases line up with TRBD1. Germline lookup yields CDR1 LGHDT and CDR2 YNNKEL (reference sequence). Losses at the gene ends were 2 bases for V and 5 bases for J; bases not matched to a gene: 8. The CDR3 is made up of 16 amino acids.

V is TRBV18 and J is TRBJ1-2; TRBD1 matches at 8 bases. J lost 5 bases, V lost 5 bases, and 16 bases had no gene match. CDR3 length equals 17 residues. The V gene's germline CDR1 is KGHSH and CDR2 LQKENI. As DNA, the CDR3 is TGTGCCAGCTCATCAACCGGGACAGGCAGCTTCGGGTATGGCTACACCTTC. Amino acid sequence: CASSSTGTGSFGYGYTF.

The chain combines TRBV2 with TRBJ2-2; tentatively, D is TRBD1 (5 bases). Trimming removed 1 base at V and 0 bases at J, with 12 bases between. CDR1 is SNHLY and CDR2 is FYNNEI in the germline V gene. The CDR3 sequence is 17 residues long. CDR3 nucleotide sequence: TGTGCCAGCAGTGAAGGGTTAGGGGCCTCGAACACCGGGGAGCTGTTTTTT. This gives the protein CASSEGLGASNTGELFF.

The gene calls are TRBV7-9 and TRBJ1-4; no clear D. Deletions cut 10 bases from V and 2 bases from J, with 11 bases between. CDR1 is SEHNR and CDR2 is FQNEAQ in the germline V gene (reference sequence). The CDR3 sequence is 13 residues long. For the CDR3, the DNA is TGTGCCACCAACGGGTGGACTAATGAAAAACTGTTTTTT. It encodes CATNGWTNEKLFF. The whole variable domain, filled in from reference TRBV7-9 and TRBJ1-4, reads DTGVSQNPRHKITKRGQNVTFRCDPISEHNRLYWYRQTLGQGPEFLTYFQNEAQLEKSRLLSDRFSAERPKGSFSTLEIQRTEQGDSAMYLCATNGWTNEKLFFGSGTQLSVL.

This sequence joins TRBV10-3 and TRBJ2-5; 7 nucleotides match TRBD2. The V gene's germline CDR1 is ENHRY and CDR2 SYGVKD. V lost 4 bases, J lost 2 bases, and 4 bases stayed unmatched. The CDR3 runs 14 residues. CDR3 residues: CAISGQRDQETQYF. In nucleotides, the CDR3 is TGTGCCATCAGTGGACAGCGGGATCAAGAGACCCAGTACTTC.

The genes are TRBV29-1 and TRBJ1-1, with a possible D match to TRBD1 (5 bases). Trimming took 6 bases from V and 4 from J, leaving 15 bases between them. Germline V lookup: CDR1 SQVTM, CDR2 ANQGSEA. This CDR3 region has 13 residues. The CDR3: CSVEGPSTTEAFF. In DNA, the CDR3 is TGCAGCGTGGAGGGACCTTCCACCACTGAAGCTTTCTTT.

The gene calls are TRBV2 and TRBJ2-5; 9 bases are shared with TRBD2. Germline V gene sequence: CDR1 SNHLY, CDR2 FYNNEI. J lost 5 bases, V lost 4 bases, and 8 bases had no gene match. The length of the CDR3 is 15 residues. The CDR3 here is CASSVAGGFRETQYF. CDR3 DNA: TGTGCCAGCAGTGTGGCGGGGGGGTTTAGGGAGACCCAGTACTTC.

The V and J genes are TRBV27 and TRBJ2-3; possibly TRBD2 for D (6 bases). This CDR3 comprises 14 residues. V lost 7 bases and J lost 4, with 15 bases in between. The germline V gene has CDR1 MNHEY and CDR2 SMNVEV (reference sequence). Here the CDR3 reads CASKHTGGADTQYF. The DNA for the CDR3 is TGTGCCAGCAAACACACCGGAGGGGCAGATACGCAGTATTTT.

This clone was detected only once. The rearrangement joins TRBV4-2 to TRBJ1-1, with D tentatively TRBD1 (6 bases). Looked up from germline, CDR1 is LGHNA and CDR2 is YNFKEQ. The CDR3 extends over 16 amino acids. Trimming took 4 bases from V and 3 from J, leaving 18 bases between them. The CDR3 is CASSRDRINGDTEAFF. DNA for the CDR3: TGTGCCAGCAGCCGCGACAGGATCAACGGGGACACTGAAGCTTTCTTT.

The chain uses TRBV3-1 (or the pseudogene TRBV3-2) and TRBJ1-1, with D maybe TRBD1 (6 bases). V dropped 4 bases and J dropped 3 bases, with 12 bases sitting between them. The CDR3 sequence is 14 residues long. CDR1 and CDR2 (germline): LGHDT, YNNKEL (reference sequence). CDR3 sequence: CASSRTAWDTEAFF. In nucleotides, the CDR3 is TGTGCCAGCAGCCGGACAGCGTGGGACACTGAAGCTTTCTTT.

The rearrangement joins TRBV27 to TRBJ1-5, with D hard to call. The CDR3 sequence is 14 residues long. V gave up 3 bases and J gave up 9 bases, with 15 bases separating them. Germline V gene data show CDR1 as MNHEY and CDR2 as SMNVEV (reference sequence). CDR3 sequence: CASSFRGGVWPQHF. For the CDR3, the DNA is TGTGCCAGCAGTTTTAGAGGCGGGGTCTGGCCCCAGCATTTT.

The chain is built from TRBV6-2 or TRBV6-3 and TRBJ2-7, with TRBD1 matching 10 bases. The length of the CDR3 is 16 residues. Germline V CDR1 and CDR2: MNHEY, SVGEGT. V was clipped by 5 bases and J by 7 bases; unmatched bases: 14. The CDR3: CASSRPTGGPTMEQYF. CDR3 sequence (DNA): TGTGCCAGCAGTCGACCGACAGGGGGCCCTACGATGGAGCAGTACTTC.

The chain joins TRBV9 to TRBJ2-3; the D gene is possibly TRBD1 (6 bases). This CDR3 is built from 15 residues. Germline CDR1 is SGDLS and CDR2 is YYNGEE. V was clipped by 0 bases and J by 1 base, with 9 bases between them. CDR3 DNA sequence: TGTGCCAGCAGCGTAGACTGGGGGCGCACAGATACGCAGTATTTT. Translated, it gives CASSVDWGRTDTQYF. The full variable domain, completed using reference TRBV9 and TRBJ2-3, is DSGVTQTPKHLITATGQRVTLRCSPRSGDLSVYWYQQSLDQGLQFLIQYYNGEERAKGNILERFSAQQFPDLHSELNLSSLELGDSALYFCASSVDWGRTDTQYFGPGTRLTVL.

CDR3 amino acids: CASSYSGMGNSPLHF. CDR3 nucleotide sequence: TGTGCCAGCAGTTACTCAGGGATGGGGAATTCACCCCTCCACTTT. This chain links TRBV28 with TRBJ1-6; D may be TRBD1 (5 bases). Between the trimmed V and J ends, which lost 4 bases and 7 bases, there was a span of 14 bases. Germline V CDR1 and CDR2: MDHEN, SYDVKM. CDR3 size: 15 residues.

The V call is TRBV28, the J call TRBJ1-2, with D perhaps TRBD1 (6 bases). V dropped 6 bases and J dropped 7 bases, with 15 bases sitting between them. Germline CDR1 and CDR2: MDHEN and SYDVKM. This CDR3 region has 13 residues. CDR3 loop: CASRPGGPSGYTF. In DNA, the CDR3 is TGTGCCAGCAGGCCGGGGGGGCCCAGTGGCTACACCTTC.